The 25 T cell receptor beta chains reported below all come from one sample, sequenced in a study of post-analysis software for immune sequencing data (dated by TCRdb to 2013 to 2016). Antigen specificity for these receptors is unknown. To prepare the library, PCR was applied. Sequencing used an Illumina HiSeq 2500. Unique molecular identifiers were incorporated into TCR beta cDNA libraries to reduce PCR and sequencing biases. Using fastp trimming at Q25 and MiXCR clonotype assembly, TCRdb reanalyzed the public sequencing data and kept in-frame beta chains. Rows are combined by CDR3 protein, so each entry shows the most common genes and DNA. In this sample the table shows 600,000 to 750,000 distinct CDR3 sequences, 59% of which occur a single time. Together, the top ten hold 11% of the sample. Points the paper makes about the study in general: Patients showed significantly higher frequencies than controls for several TRBV segments, among them TRBV5-6, TRBV5-1 and TRBV20-1.

The sample was blood. The receptors shown here come from a girl aged 2 to 10 with multiple sclerosis.

This clonotype was recorded a few times. The chain is built from TRBV5-1 and TRBJ2-3; TRBD2 aligns across 11 bases. Unmatched junction bases numbered 7, after V lost 4 bases and J lost 0 bases. This CDR3 has 17 residues. Germline CDR1 reads SGHRS; CDR2 reads YFSETQ. CDR3 sequence reads: CASSKGLAVPSTDTQYF. Written as DNA, the CDR3 is TGCGCCAGCAGCAAGGGACTAGCGGTACCTAGCACAGATACGCAGTATTTT.

V is TRBV4-1 and J is TRBJ2-3, with a possible D match to TRBD1 (6 bases). Germline assignment: CDR1 MGHRA and CDR2 YSYEKL. There are 14 residues in the CDR3. Trimming removed 4 bases at V and 8 bases at J, with 16 bases between. The CDR3 coding sequence is TGCGCCAGCAGCCCGCGGACAGACCTGGGTACGCAGTATTTT. Its protein product is CASSPRTDLGTQYF.

J is TRBJ2-5 and V is TRBV7-2; 8 positions agree with TRBD1. The CDR3 is 16 residues long. The ends lost 1 base at V and 4 bases at J; junction bases unmatched: 8. Germline assignment: CDR1 SGHTA and CDR2 FQGNSA. In DNA, the CDR3 is TGTGCCAGCAGCTTAGAGGCCCCCAGGGGGCTAGAGACCCAGTACTTC. Its protein product is CASSLEAPRGLETQYF.

The chain combines TRBV6-4 with TRBJ2-3, with D unresolved. The CDR3 is 15 residues long. V lost 2 bases, J lost 0 bases, and 9 bases lay in between. Looked up from germline, CDR1 is MRHNA and CDR2 is SNTAGT. The CDR3 here is CASSDQPSSTDTQYF. Written as DNA, the CDR3 is TGTGCCAGCAGTGACCAGCCTAGTAGCACAGATACGCAGTATTTT.

The J gene is TRBJ2-2, the V gene TRBV20-1, with 10 bases fitting TRBD1. The CDR3 has 18 residues. The V and J ends lost 4 bases and 1 base, in that order; junction bases with no gene match: 12. Germline V gene lookup returns CDR1 DFQATT and CDR2 SNEGSKA (reference sequence). DNA for the CDR3: TGCAGTGCTACGTTTTTAGGACAGGGGGTTCAGAACACCGGGGAGCTGTTTTTT. Amino acids: CSATFLGQGVQNTGELFF.

The chain joins TRBV5-1 to TRBJ2-1, with 8 bases matching TRBD1. Germline CDR1 SGHRS, CDR2 YFSETQ. This CDR3 has 15 amino acids. Unmatched junction bases numbered 6, after V lost 1 base and J lost 6 bases. The CDR3 sequence: CASSLTGGPLNEQFF. The CDR3, as DNA: TGCGCCAGCAGCTTGACAGGGGGGCCCCTCAATGAGCAGTTCTTC.

The chain employs TRBV20-1 and TRBJ2-3; 10 bases are shared with TRBD2. Germline lookup yields CDR1 DFQATT and CDR2 SNEGSKA (reference sequence). The length of the CDR3 is 17 residues. V shed 5 bases and J 5 bases; nucleotides not matched to a gene: 16. The CDR3, as DNA: TGCAGTGCTCGACCGTCACAGCGGGAGGGCCCGAGAGATACGCAGTATTTT. Encoded protein: CSARPSQREGPRDTQYF.

In this sample, this clonotype turned up once. This chain joins TRBV9 and TRBJ2-1; maybe TRBD1 (5 bases). The ends were cut back, 0 bases at V and 8 bases at J, with 12 bases in the middle. The CDR3 contains 14 residues. Germline V gene data show CDR1 as SGDLS and CDR2 as YYNGEE. In DNA form, the CDR3 reads TGTGCCAGCAGCGTAGTAGGCAGGGTTCATGAGCAGTTCTTC. Amino acid sequence: CASSVVGRVHEQFF.

This chain links TRBV5-5 with TRBJ2-3, with D perhaps TRBD1 (5 bases). V lost 6 bases, J lost 2 bases, and 13 bases lay in between. Germline V gene sequence: CDR1 SGHKS, CDR2 YYEKEE (reference sequence). The CDR3 spans 14 residues. CDR3 DNA: TGTGCCAGCATCCCTGACAGATCCACAGATACGCAGTATTTT. Translated: CASIPDRSTDTQYF.

As DNA, the CDR3 is TGCAGTGCTAGAGTGGGGCAGGGTGATCAGCCCCAGCATTTT. Its translation: CSARVGQGDQPQHF. The rearrangement joins TRBV20-1 to TRBJ1-5; TRBD1 might be the D (5 bases). This CDR3 comprises 14 residues. V gave up 1 base and J gave up 5 bases, with 12 bases separating them. Germline CDR1 and CDR2: DFQATT and SNEGSKA (reference sequence).

The chain carries TRBV7-9 and TRBJ2-3; possible D gene TRBD2, 7 bases. Looked up from germline, CDR1 is SEHNR and CDR2 is FQNEAQ (reference sequence). V lost 5 bases, J lost 3 bases, and 24 bases lay in between. The CDR3 is 18 residues long. The CDR3 loop is CASSPRGGGSGGTDTQYF. The CDR3 DNA is TGTGCCAGCAGCCCACGGGGAGGGGGGAGCGGCGGGACAGATACGCAGTATTTT.

The CDR3 loop reads CASCGGGQETQYF. The CDR3 nucleotides are TGTGCCAGCTGCGGAGGGGGCCAAGAGACCCAGTACTTC. The rearrangement joins TRBV6-2 or TRBV6-3 to TRBJ2-5; D possibly matches TRBD1 or TRBD2 (6 bases each). The CDR3 is 13 residues long. From germline, CDR1 is MNHEY and CDR2 SVGEGT. The V gene lost 8 bases and the J gene lost 1 base, with 11 bases spanning the gap.

This clonotype was observed a few times. This chain uses TRBV7-2 with TRBJ1-2; D remains ambiguous. CDR1 is SGHTA, CDR2 FQGNSA, per germline. The CDR3 length is 14 residues. Trimming cost V 5 bases and J 4 bases, with 14 bases left between them. The CDR3 region is CASSPGGSSYGYTF. CDR3 DNA sequence: TGTGCCAGCAGCCCGGGAGGGTCGAGCTATGGCTACACCTTC.

Comment on this clonotype: At one end the junction does not follow the germline gene, possibly because of a read error. The V call is TRBV6-1, the J call TRBJ1-5, with TRBD1 identical over 8 bases. The CDR3 extends over 15 amino acids. Germline V gene data show CDR1 as MNHNS and CDR2 as SASEGT. The CDR3 DNA follows: TGTGTCAGCAGCCGAGACAGGGGAAACAATCAGCCCCAGCATTTT. It encodes CVSSRDRGNNQPQHF.

V gene TRBV3-1 combines with J gene TRBJ2-3, with D perhaps being TRBD1 or TRBD2 (5 bases each). The CDR3 spans 14 residues. Germline V gives CDR1 LGHDT, CDR2 YNNKEL (reference sequence). Trimming removed 2 bases at V and 2 bases at J, with 8 bases between. The CDR3 loop reads CASSQPGHTDTQYF. The CDR3 nucleotides read TGTGCCAGCAGCCAACCGGGGCACACAGATACGCAGTATTTT.

In its sample, this clonotype was seen a few times. CDR3: CASSLDGPYEQYF. CDR3 bases: TGCGCCAGCAGCTTGGACGGACCCTACGAGCAGTACTTC. The chain carries TRBV5-1 and TRBJ2-7; D gene ambiguous. Between the trimmed V and J ends, which lost 0 bases and 2 bases, there was a span of 6 bases. Germline CDR1 SGHRS, CDR2 YFSETQ. This CDR3 is 13 amino acids long.

The chain joins TRBV30 to TRBJ2-7, with TRBD2 as a possible D gene (6 bases). Germline CDR1 GTSNPN, CDR2 SVGIG (reference sequence). The CDR3 covers 15 residues. V was trimmed by 8 bases and J by 0 bases, leaving 20 bases between them. The CDR3 loop is CALQEGSTSSYEQYF. DNA for the CDR3: TGTGCCCTCCAGGAGGGATCTACAAGCTCCTACGAGCAGTACTTC. Together with reference TRBV30 and TRBJ2-7, the CDR3 gives the full variable domain: SQTIHQWPATLVQPVGSPLSLECTVEGTSNPNLYWYRQAAGRGLQLLFYSVGIGQISSEVPQNLSASRPQDRQFILSSKKLLLSDSGFYLCALQEGSTSSYEQYFGPGTRLTVT.

The chain combines TRBV5-5 with TRBJ2-5; 8 positions match TRBD2. The V segment lost 5 bases and the J segment 2 bases; nucleotides outside the gene matches: 8. CDR3 length: 15 residues. Germline CDR1 SGHKS, CDR2 YYEKEE (reference sequence). CDR3 sequence reads: CASRPERGWQETQYF. CDR3 nucleotide sequence: TGTGCCAGCAGGCCTGAGCGGGGGTGGCAAGAGACCCAGTACTTC.

The J gene is TRBJ1-2, the V gene TRBV10-3, with a weak D call TRBD1 (5 bases). V was pared by 2 bases and J by 2 bases, with 6 bases between. Germline V gene data show CDR1 as ENHRY and CDR2 as SYGVKD. This CDR3 has 13 residues. CDR3: CAISEAGNYGYTF. CDR3 nucleotides: TGTGCCATCAGTGAGGCAGGGAACTATGGCTACACCTTC.

This clonotype was picked up a small number of times. This chain joins TRBV29-1 and TRBJ2-6, with TRBD2 as a possible D gene (6 bases). The ends were cut back, 4 bases at V and 1 base at J, with 11 bases in the middle. The germline V gene encodes CDR1 SQVTM and CDR2 ANQGSEA. The CDR3 length is 15 residues. The CDR3 loop is CSVGEVGSGANVLTF. The CDR3 DNA is TGCAGCGTTGGGGAGGTGGGGTCTGGGGCCAACGTCCTGACTTTC. The whole variable domain, filled in from reference TRBV29-1 and TRBJ2-6, reads SAVISQKPSRDICQRGTSLTIQCQVDSQVTMMFWYRQQPGQSLTLIATANQGSEATYESGFVIDKFPISRPNLTFSTLTVSNMSPEDSSIYLCSVGEVGSGANVLTFGAGSRLTVL.

The J gene is TRBJ2-5, the V gene TRBV10-3; 7 bases agree with TRBD2. The tail of the sequence fits TRBJ2-7 better, so the J call may be wrong. The CDR3 length is 19 residues. Per the germline V gene, CDR1 is ENHRY and CDR2 is SYGVKD. CDR3 region: CAISEVRGKTRLAPYEQYF. The CDR3 DNA reads TGTGCCATCAGTGAAGTTCGGGGAAAGACTCGACTAGCCCCCTACGAGCAGTACTTC.

V usage is TRBV7-2 and J usage is TRBJ2-1, with 13 bases lining up with TRBD2. The junction had 9 bases not matched to a gene; V was cut back by 5 bases and J by 2 bases. Germline V gives CDR1 SGHTA, CDR2 FQGNSA. The CDR3 is 18 residues long. CDR3 sequence reads: CASSHIRTSGGPYNEQFF. In DNA, the CDR3 is TGTGCCAGCAGCCATATCCGGACTAGCGGGGGTCCCTACAATGAGCAGTTCTTC.

This rearrangement joins TRBV20-1 to TRBJ1-4, with D perhaps TRBD1 (5 bases). The V gene's germline CDR1 is DFQATT and CDR2 SNEGSKA (reference sequence). The CDR3 loop spans 14 amino acids. Trimming took 5 bases from V and 8 from J, leaving 18 bases between them. The CDR3 nucleotides read TGCAGTGCTCAACCCGGAGGGGTTTCGGAAAAACTGTTTTTT. Protein: CSAQPGGVSEKLFF.

This chain links TRBV4-1 with TRBJ2-3; TRBD1 agrees at 7 bases. Germline CDR1 is MGHRA and CDR2 is YSYEKL. The trim removed 8 bases at V and 0 bases at J, leaving 11 bases unmatched. This CDR3 has 16 amino acids. DNA of the CDR3: TGCGCCAGCGGGCCCAGGGGGAGCCCTAGCACAGATACGCAGTATTTT. Protein product: CASGPRGSPSTDTQYF.

This clonotype was detected many times. V is TRBV20-1 and J is TRBJ2-1; no definite D call. Trimming left V 6 bases short and J 4 bases short, with 7 bases between. Germline CDR1 reads DFQATT; CDR2 reads SNEGSKA (reference sequence). The CDR3 runs to 11 residues. Here the CDR3 DNA reads TGCAGTGCGGGCACTTACAATGAGCAGTTCTTC. Translation gives CSAGTYNEQFF.